This TCR beta chain derives from a study of cytomegalovirus exposure and HLA in healthy donors. General observations from the study: Altogether, 170 or so TCR beta chains were recorded as cytomegalovirus-associated. Subsequent analysis of the 120 or so validation repertoires found a tendency for first-cohort TCR clusters to co-occur.

A note on this clone: Its antigen is not identified.

This CDR3 is built from 15 residues. J was trimmed by 7 bases and V by 0 bases; bases with no gene match: 5. Germline CDR1 is MGHRA and CDR2 is YSYEKL. Data came from immunoSEQ multiplex PCR; TCRdb stores just in-frame clones and leaves some out. The sample includes 75,000 to 95,000 clones, approximately 96% of them seen just once. The sequence was obtained from a young man in good health and CMV-seronegative. Sequencing was carried out using PBMCs. This chain connects TRBV4-1 to TRBJ1-5; 8 bases are shared with TRBD1. In DNA form, the CDR3 reads TGCGCCAGCAGCCAAGAGCCAGGGGGCGGGCAGCCCCAGCATTTT. Protein product: CASSQEPGGGQPQHF.